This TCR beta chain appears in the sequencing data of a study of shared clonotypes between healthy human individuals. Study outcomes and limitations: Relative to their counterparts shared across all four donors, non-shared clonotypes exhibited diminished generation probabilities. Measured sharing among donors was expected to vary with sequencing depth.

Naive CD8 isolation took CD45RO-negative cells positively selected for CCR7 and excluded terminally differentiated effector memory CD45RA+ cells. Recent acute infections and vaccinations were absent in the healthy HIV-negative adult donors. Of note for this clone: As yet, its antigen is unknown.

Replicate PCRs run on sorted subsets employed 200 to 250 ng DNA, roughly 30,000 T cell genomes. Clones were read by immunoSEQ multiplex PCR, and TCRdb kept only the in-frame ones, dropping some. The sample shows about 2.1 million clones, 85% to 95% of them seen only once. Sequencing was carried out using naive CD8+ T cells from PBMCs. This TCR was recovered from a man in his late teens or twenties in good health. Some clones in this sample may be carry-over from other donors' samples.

The DNA of the CDR3 is TGTGCCAGCAGCTTTAGCGGGAGGGCTTTTGGGACCCAGTACTTC. It codes for CASSFSGRAFGTQYF. The chain uses TRBV7-2 and TRBJ2-5; 11 bases are shared with TRBD2. CDR3 length: 15 amino acids. The junction had 7 bases not matched to a gene; V was cut back by 3 bases and J by 7 bases. Germline-derived CDR1 and CDR2 are SGHTA and FQGNSA.